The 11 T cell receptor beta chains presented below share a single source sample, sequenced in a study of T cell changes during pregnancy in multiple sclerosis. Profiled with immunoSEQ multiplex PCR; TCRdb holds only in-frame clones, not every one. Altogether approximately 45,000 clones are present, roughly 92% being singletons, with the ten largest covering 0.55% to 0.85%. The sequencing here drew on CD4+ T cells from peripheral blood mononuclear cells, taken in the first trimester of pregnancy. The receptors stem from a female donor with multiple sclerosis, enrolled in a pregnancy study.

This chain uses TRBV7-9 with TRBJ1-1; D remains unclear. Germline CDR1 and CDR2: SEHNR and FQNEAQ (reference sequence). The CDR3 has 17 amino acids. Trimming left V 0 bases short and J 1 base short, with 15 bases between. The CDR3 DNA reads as TGTGCCAGCAGCTTAGCCCCGGACCTAGCCGAGAACACTGAAGCTTTCTTT. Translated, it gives CASSLAPDLAENTEAFF.

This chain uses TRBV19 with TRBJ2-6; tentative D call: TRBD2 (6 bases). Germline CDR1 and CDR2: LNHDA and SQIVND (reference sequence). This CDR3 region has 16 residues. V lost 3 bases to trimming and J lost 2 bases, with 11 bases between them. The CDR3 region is CASSINSGAGANVLTF. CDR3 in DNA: TGTGCCAGTAGTATTAATTCGGGGGCTGGGGCCAACGTCCTGACTTTC.

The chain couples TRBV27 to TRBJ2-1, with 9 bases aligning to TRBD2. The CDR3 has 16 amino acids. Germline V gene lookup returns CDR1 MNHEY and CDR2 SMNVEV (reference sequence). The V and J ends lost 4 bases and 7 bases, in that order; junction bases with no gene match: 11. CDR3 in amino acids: CASSSHGAGGRNEQFF. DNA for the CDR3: TGTGCCAGCAGTTCACATGGGGCGGGAGGGCGAAATGAGCAGTTCTTC.

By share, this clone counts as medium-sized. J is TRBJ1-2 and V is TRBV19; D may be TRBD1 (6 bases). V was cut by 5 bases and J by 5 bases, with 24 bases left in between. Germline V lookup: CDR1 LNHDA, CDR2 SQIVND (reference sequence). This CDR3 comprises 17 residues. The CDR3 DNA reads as TGTGCCAGTAGTCTTCTGGGAATCGGAACAGGGTGGTATGGCTACACCTTC. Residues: CASSLLGIGTGWYGYTF. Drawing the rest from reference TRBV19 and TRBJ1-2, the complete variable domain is DGGITQSPKYLFRKEGQNVTLSCEQNLNHDAMYWYRQDPGQGLRLIYYSQIVNDFQKGDIAEGYSVSREKKESFPLTVTSAQKNPTAFYLCASSLLGIGTGWYGYTFGSGTRLTVV.

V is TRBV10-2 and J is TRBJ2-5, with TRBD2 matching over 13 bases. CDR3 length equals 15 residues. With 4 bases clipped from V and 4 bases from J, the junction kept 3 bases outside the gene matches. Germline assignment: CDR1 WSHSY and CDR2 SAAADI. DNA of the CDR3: TGCGCCAGCAGTGGGACTAGCGGGAGTGGAGAGACCCAGTACTTC. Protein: CASSGTSGSGETQYF.

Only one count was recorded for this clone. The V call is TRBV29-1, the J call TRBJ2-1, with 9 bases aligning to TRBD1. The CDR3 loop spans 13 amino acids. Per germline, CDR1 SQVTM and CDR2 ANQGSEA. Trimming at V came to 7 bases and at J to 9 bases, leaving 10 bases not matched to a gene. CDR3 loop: CSGRTQGAGEQFF. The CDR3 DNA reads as TGCAGCGGCAGAACACAGGGGGCGGGTGAGCAGTTCTTC.

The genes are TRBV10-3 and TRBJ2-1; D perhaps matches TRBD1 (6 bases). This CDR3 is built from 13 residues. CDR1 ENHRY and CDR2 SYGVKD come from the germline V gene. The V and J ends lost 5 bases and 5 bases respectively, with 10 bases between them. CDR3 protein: CAISTTGNNEQFF. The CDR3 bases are TGTGCCATCAGTACGACAGGAAACAATGAGCAGTTCTTC.

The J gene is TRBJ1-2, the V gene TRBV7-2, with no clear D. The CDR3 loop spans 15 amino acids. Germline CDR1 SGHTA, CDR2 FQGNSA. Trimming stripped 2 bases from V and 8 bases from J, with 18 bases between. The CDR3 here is CASSLRASGLWGYTF. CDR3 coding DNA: TGTGCCAGCAGCTTACGGGCATCAGGACTATGGGGCTACACCTTC.

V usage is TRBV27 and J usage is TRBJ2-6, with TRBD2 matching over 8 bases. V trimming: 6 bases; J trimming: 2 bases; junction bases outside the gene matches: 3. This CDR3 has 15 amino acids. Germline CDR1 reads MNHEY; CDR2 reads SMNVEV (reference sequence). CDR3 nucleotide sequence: TGTGCCAGCAGGGGACTAGAGGCTGGGGCCAACGTCCTGACTTTC. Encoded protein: CASRGLEAGANVLTF.

The CDR3 DNA follows: TGTGCCAGCAGCGCGGCGGGAGGTGCGTCCTACAATGAGCAGTTCTTC. This gives the protein CASSAAGGASYNEQFF. The chain couples TRBV5-4 to TRBJ2-1; 8 bases are a match to TRBD2. V lost 4 bases, J lost 1 base, and 7 bases stayed unmatched. From germline, CDR1 is SGHNT and CDR2 YYREEE (reference sequence). CDR3 length equals 16 residues.

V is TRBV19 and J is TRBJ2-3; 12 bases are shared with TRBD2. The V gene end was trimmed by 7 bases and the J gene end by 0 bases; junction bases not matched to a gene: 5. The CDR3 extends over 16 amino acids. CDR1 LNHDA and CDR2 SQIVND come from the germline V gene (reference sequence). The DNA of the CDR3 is TGTGCCAGTATGACTAGCGGGAGATATAGCACAGATACGCAGTATTTT. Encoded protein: CASMTSGRYSTDTQYF.